Each of the 8 T cell receptor beta chains below was sequenced from the same sample in a study of blood T cell repertoires in COVID-19. Profiling relied on immunoSEQ multiplex PCR, and the TCRdb table lists in-frame clones only, not all of them. The sample gives some 160,000 clones, about 87% of which show up once; under 3% is in the top ten. Sequences were obtained from peripheral blood. Receptors originate from a woman older than 75 with COVID-19, enrolled during active disease.

This chain connects TRBV29-1 to TRBJ2-2; unclear D gene. Germline V lookup: CDR1 SQVTM, CDR2 ANQGSEA. The CDR3 sequence is 12 residues long. Trimming took off 6 bases at V and 6 bases at J, with 11 bases between the two ends. CDR3: CSVLELSGELFF. The CDR3 DNA follows: TGCAGCGTCCTTGAGTTGTCCGGGGAGCTGTTTTTT.

The table lists this clone with many counts. The chain has TRBV14 and TRBJ1-2, with a possible D match to TRBD1 (6 bases). CDR3 length: 16 amino acids. Trimming took 1 base from V and 5 from J, leaving 17 bases between them. Germline V gene sequence: CDR1 SGHDN, CDR2 FVKESK. CDR3 sequence reads: CASSQGARGIGYGYTF. DNA of the CDR3: TGTGCCAGCAGCCAAGGGGCCAGGGGCATAGGGTATGGCTACACCTTC.

This chain joins TRBV18 and TRBJ1-1; D may be TRBD1 (5 bases). The CDR3 is 14 amino acids. With 3 bases removed from V and 5 bases from J, the gap between germline ends came to 13 bases. Germline V lookup: CDR1 KGHSH, CDR2 LQKENI. CDR3 in DNA: TGTGCCAGCTCACCCCTGGAGGAGGGGACTGAAGCTTTCTTT. It yields the protein CASSPLEEGTEAFF.

The J gene is TRBJ2-1, the V gene TRBV6-5; 9 bases map to TRBD2. There are 12 residues in the CDR3. J gave up 9 bases and V 6 bases, and 3 bases lay outside the gene matches. In germline, CDR1 is MNHEY, CDR2 SVGAGI. DNA for the CDR3: TGTGCCAGCAGACCAGCGGGAGGTGAGCAGTTCTTC. As protein: CASRPAGGEQFF.

The chain combines TRBV11-2 with TRBJ2-2, with TRBD1 matching 7 bases. The trim removed 6 bases at V and 7 bases at J, leaving 14 bases unmatched. This CDR3 spans 16 amino acids. Germline CDR1 SGHAT, CDR2 FQNNGV. The CDR3 sequence: CASRNGRGYQDGELFF. CDR3 DNA: TGTGCCAGCAGAAACGGCAGGGGGTATCAGGACGGGGAGCTGTTTTTT.

V gene TRBV20-1 combines with J gene TRBJ2-1; 10 nucleotides align to TRBD2. CDR1 and CDR2 from the germline V gene are DFQATT and SNEGSKA (reference sequence). This CDR3 spans 17 amino acids. Germline trimming cut 6 bases from V and 0 bases from J; bases unmatched to any gene: 11. The CDR3: CSASTGLASSSYNEQFF. The CDR3 coding sequence is TGCAGTGCCAGTACGGGACTAGCGTCGAGCTCCTACAATGAGCAGTTCTTC.

The V and J genes are TRBV4-2 and TRBJ1-4; 9 nucleotides agree with TRBD1. V lost 5 bases and J lost 8; bases outside the gene matches: 9. The CDR3 length is 15 residues. Germline CDR1 reads LGHNA; CDR2 reads YNFKEQ. The CDR3 region is CASSKSGTGQEKLFF. DNA of the CDR3: TGTGCCAGCAGCAAGTCCGGGACAGGGCAAGAAAAACTGTTTTTT.

The chain links TRBV15 to TRBJ1-3; D is uncertain. There are 16 residues in the CDR3. The V and J ends lost 3 bases and 0 bases respectively, with 12 bases between them. The germline CDR1 and CDR2 sequences are LNHNV and YYDKDF (reference sequence). CDR3 coding DNA: TGTGCCACCAGCAGGATACAGTTTCACTCTGGAAACACCATATATTTT. Its protein product is CATSRIQFHSGNTIYF.